This TCR beta chain was recovered during a study of CD8+ T cells in alopecia areata. Sequencing templates came from extracted RNA that was reverse transcribed into cDNA. The method was immunoSEQ multiplex PCR; TCRdb's version includes in-frame clones alone and lacks a portion of them. The sample lists tens of thousands of clones; roughly 40% were seen once. This clone has more than one count but fewer than ten. In alopecia areata patients, both lesional scalp punch biopsies and peripheral blood were collected. Losses at the gene ends were 4 bases for V and 1 base for J; bases not matched to a gene: 9. This CDR3 has 16 residues. Looked up from germline, CDR1 is SGHDT and CDR2 is YYEEEE.

The specimen sequenced was NKG2D-low CD8+ T cells sorted from blood. The source is a human donor with alopecia areata. V is TRBV5-6 and J is TRBJ2-7; 9 bases are shared with TRBD2. DNA for the CDR3: TGTGCCAGCAGCCCATTCAGCGGGAGGAGGTCCTACGAGCAGTACTTC. It is translated as CASSPFSGRRSYEQYF.